The clone carrying this T cell receptor (beta chain) was counted between two and nine times. The antigen remains undetermined. This sample is drawn from a study of beta chain features in type 1 diabetes. The germline V and J ends were trimmed by 4 bases and 4 bases, with 9 bases remaining between them. The CDR3 runs to 13 residues. CDR1 SGHDT and CDR2 YYEEEE come from the germline V gene. Of the isolated RNA, all was reverse transcribed, and so the sequenced material was expressed TCRB transcripts. Only in-frame clones appear in the TCRdb table, and some are missing; sequencing was by immunoSEQ multiplex PCR. The sample records fewer than 900,000 clones, 17% being singletons. Overall study results and limits: Since sequencing was performed on cDNA, cells with high TCR expression could be over-represented. Moderate yet significant TCRB CDR3 shortening was seen in Type 1 diabetes patients in all four CD4+ subsets.

Researchers reported sorting CD4+ naive, central memory, regulatory and stem cell-like memory cells via CD45RO/CCR7/CD25/CD127/CD95/CD27. Material: naive CD4+ T cells from blood. The source is a woman between 18 and 29 years old in good health. The chain uses TRBV5-6 and TRBJ2-1, with D unclear. In DNA form, the CDR3 reads TGTGCCAGCAGCCCGACCCGGTACAATGAGCAGTTCTTC. It encodes CASSPTRYNEQFF.